This entry lists 11 T cell receptor beta chains sequenced from one sample in a study of graft-versus-host responses after intestinal transplantation. No antigen is known for these receptors. Libraries were prepared by immunoSEQ multiplex PCR; TCRdb keeps only in-frame clonotypes and omits some of them. This sample has around 100,000 clones; about 90% occur once, and the top ten carry more than 0.75%. The sample consisted of unstimulated CD4+ T cells sorted from spleen or lymph node cells, taken before transplant. These receptors all stem from a human donor who was the organ donor for an intestinal transplant.

This sequence joins TRBV7-3 and TRBJ2-7, with TRBD2 as a possible D gene (6 bases). V was trimmed by 4 bases and J by 6 bases, leaving 13 bases between them. Germline V gene lookup returns CDR1 SGHTA and CDR2 FQGTGA. The CDR3 contains 13 residues. The CDR3 reads CASSSGGLGEQYF. The CDR3 DNA sequence: TGTGCCAGCAGCTCCGGAGGGCTTGGCGAGCAGTACTTC.

This chain links TRBV30 with TRBJ2-7; D is perhaps TRBD2 (6 bases). Germline V gene lookup returns CDR1 GTSNPN and CDR2 SVGIG (reference sequence). V was trimmed by 2 bases and J by 6 bases, leaving 17 bases between them. This CDR3 is 14 amino acids long. The CDR3 loop is CAWSTRAGGVEQYF. CDR3 DNA: TGTGCCTGGAGTACTAGGGCAGGAGGGGTCGAGCAGTACTTC.

The gene calls are TRBV5-4 and TRBJ1-2; a weak D match, TRBD1 (6 bases). With 4 bases removed from V and 6 bases from J, the gap between germline ends came to 16 bases. The germline V gene encodes CDR1 SGHNT and CDR2 YYREEE (reference sequence). The CDR3 covers 14 residues. The CDR3 loop reads CASSGNQGRHGYTF. For the CDR3, the DNA is TGTGCCAGCAGCGGAAACCAGGGGCGCCATGGCTACACCTTC.

This chain links TRBV19 with TRBJ1-2, with D possibly being TRBD1 (6 bases). Germline V gene sequence: CDR1 LNHDA, CDR2 SQIVND (reference sequence). The CDR3 covers 15 residues. The V end was cut by 6 bases, the J end by 8 bases, with 22 bases between. This CDR3 is CASSQAGGRGSGYTF. In DNA form, the CDR3 reads TGTGCCAGTAGCCAAGCTGGGGGGCGAGGGTCCGGCTACACCTTC.

The chain uses TRBV28 and TRBJ1-5; no clear D gene. With 7 bases removed from V and 3 bases from J, the gap between germline ends came to 16 bases. CDR1 is MDHEN and CDR2 is SYDVKM in the germline V gene. The CDR3 has 15 amino acids. This chain's CDR3 is CASIPFGQFNQPQHF. DNA for the CDR3: TGTGCCAGCATTCCGTTCGGGCAGTTCAATCAGCCCCAGCATTTT.

The chain joins TRBV10-3 to TRBJ2-3; the match to TRBD2 covers 9 bases. The CDR3 length is 15 residues. V shed 3 bases and J 4 bases; nucleotides not matched to a gene: 5. From germline, CDR1 is ENHRY and CDR2 SYGVKD. The CDR3 DNA is TGTGCCATCAGTGAACTGGTAGCGGGGGCAGATACGCAGTATTTT. The encoded protein is CAISELVAGADTQYF.

This clone was detected only once. The V and J genes are TRBV30 and TRBJ1-5; D ambiguous. The CDR3 has 14 residues. Trimming took off 0 bases at V and 5 bases at J, with 11 bases between the two ends. Germline V gene data show CDR1 as GTSNPN and CDR2 as SVGIG (reference sequence). CDR3 DNA sequence: TGTGCCTGGAGTGTACATCCACTTGATCAGCCCCAGCATTTT. Translated, it gives CAWSVHPLDQPQHF.

This chain connects TRBV10-3 to TRBJ2-5, with 7 bases aligning to TRBD2. Germline V gives CDR1 ENHRY, CDR2 SYGVKD. V shed 5 bases, J shed 11 bases, and the junction held 11 bases outside the gene matches. There are 13 residues in the CDR3. CDR3 sequence reads: CAISNRGGGEQYF. The CDR3 DNA sequence: TGTGCCATCAGTAATCGGGGTGGGGGGGAGCAGTACTTC.

The rearrangement joins TRBV5-1 to TRBJ2-3; the D gene is possibly TRBD2 (5 bases). This CDR3 region has 19 residues. In germline, CDR1 is SGHRS, CDR2 YFSETQ. The V and J ends lost 3 bases and 4 bases respectively, with 27 bases between them. The CDR3 coding sequence is TGCGCCAGCAGCTATAGTATTGGTAGAACCTCCTCGCGGGCAGATACGCAGTATTTT. This sequence encodes CASSYSIGRTSSRADTQYF. The full variable domain, with the rest looked up from reference TRBV5-1 and TRBJ2-3, is KAGVTQTPRYLIKTRGQQVTLSCSPISGHRSVSWYQQTPGQGLQFLFEYFSETQRNKGNFPGRFSGRQFSNSRSEMNVSTLELGDSALYLCASSYSIGRTSSRADTQYFGPGTRLTVL.

This chain connects TRBV4-2 to TRBJ2-2, with TRBD2 identical over 10 bases. Per germline, CDR1 LGHNA and CDR2 YNFKEQ. The CDR3 extends over 16 amino acids. Trimming cost V 0 bases and J 6 bases; bases outside gene matches: 4. CDR3 residues: CASSQEVLAGAGELFF. The DNA of the CDR3 is TGTGCCAGCAGCCAAGAGGTGCTAGCGGGGGCCGGGGAGCTGTTTTTT.

This clone was seen only once. V gene TRBV29-1 combines with J gene TRBJ2-3; D not certain. Trimming pared 4 bases from V and 7 bases from J, leaving 6 bases between. In germline, CDR1 is SQVTM, CDR2 ANQGSEA. The CDR3 totals 10 residues. CDR3 coding DNA: TGCAGCGTTGGGGATCATACGCAGTATTTT. This gives the protein CSVGDHTQYF.